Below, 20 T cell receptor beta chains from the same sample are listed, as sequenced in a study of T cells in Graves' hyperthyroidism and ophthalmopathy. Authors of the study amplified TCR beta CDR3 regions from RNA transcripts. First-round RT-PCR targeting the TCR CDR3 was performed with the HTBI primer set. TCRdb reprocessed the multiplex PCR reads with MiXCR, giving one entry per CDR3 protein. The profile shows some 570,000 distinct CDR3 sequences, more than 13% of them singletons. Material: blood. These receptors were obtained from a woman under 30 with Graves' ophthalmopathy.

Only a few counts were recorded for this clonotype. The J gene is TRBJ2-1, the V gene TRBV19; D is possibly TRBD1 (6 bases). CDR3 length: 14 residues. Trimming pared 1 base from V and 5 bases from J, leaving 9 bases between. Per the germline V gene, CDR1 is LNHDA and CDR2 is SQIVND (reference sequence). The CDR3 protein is CASSIAAGDNEQFF. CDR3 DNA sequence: TGTGCCAGTAGTATAGCAGCAGGGGACAATGAGCAGTTCTTC.

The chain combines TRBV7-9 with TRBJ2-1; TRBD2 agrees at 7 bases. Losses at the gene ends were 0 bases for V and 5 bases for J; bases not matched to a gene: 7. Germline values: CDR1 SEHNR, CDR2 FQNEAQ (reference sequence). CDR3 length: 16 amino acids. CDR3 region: CASSLAAGERDNEQFF. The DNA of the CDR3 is TGTGCCAGCAGCTTAGCGGCGGGAGAGCGGGACAATGAGCAGTTCTTC.

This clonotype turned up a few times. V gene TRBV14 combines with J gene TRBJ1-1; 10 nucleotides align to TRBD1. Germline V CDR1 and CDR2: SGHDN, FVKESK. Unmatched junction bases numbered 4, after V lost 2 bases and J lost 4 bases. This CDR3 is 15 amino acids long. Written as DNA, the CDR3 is TGTGCCAGCAGCCAACCGGGACAGGGGAGCACTGAAGCTTTCTTT. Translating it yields CASSQPGQGSTEAFF.

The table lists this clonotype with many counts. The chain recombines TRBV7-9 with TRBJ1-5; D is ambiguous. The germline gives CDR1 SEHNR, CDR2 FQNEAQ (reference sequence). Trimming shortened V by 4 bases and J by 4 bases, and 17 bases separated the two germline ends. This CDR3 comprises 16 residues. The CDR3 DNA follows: TGTGCCAGCAGCTCCGTTCGGCCAGGCGGTAATCAGCCCCAGCATTTT. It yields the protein CASSSVRPGGNQPQHF. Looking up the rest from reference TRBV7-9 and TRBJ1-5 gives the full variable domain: DTGVSQNPRHKITKRGQNVTFRCDPISEHNRLYWYRQTLGQGPEFLTYFQNEAQLEKSRLLSDRFSAERPKGSFSTLEIQRTEQGDSAMYLCASSSVRPGGNQPQHFGDGTRLSIL.

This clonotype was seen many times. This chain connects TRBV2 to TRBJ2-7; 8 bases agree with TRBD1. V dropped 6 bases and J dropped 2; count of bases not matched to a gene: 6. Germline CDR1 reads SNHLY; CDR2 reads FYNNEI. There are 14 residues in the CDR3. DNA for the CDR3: TGTGCCAGCAGCCGGACAGGGAATCCCTACGAGCAGTACTTC. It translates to CASSRTGNPYEQYF.

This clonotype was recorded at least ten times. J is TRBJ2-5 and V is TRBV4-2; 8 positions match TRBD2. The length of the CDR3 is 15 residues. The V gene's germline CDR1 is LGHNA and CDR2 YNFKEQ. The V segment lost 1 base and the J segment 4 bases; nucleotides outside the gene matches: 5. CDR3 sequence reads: CASSQGGLVRETQYF. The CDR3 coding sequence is TGTGCCAGCAGCCAAGGGGGACTAGTAAGAGAGACCCAGTACTTC.

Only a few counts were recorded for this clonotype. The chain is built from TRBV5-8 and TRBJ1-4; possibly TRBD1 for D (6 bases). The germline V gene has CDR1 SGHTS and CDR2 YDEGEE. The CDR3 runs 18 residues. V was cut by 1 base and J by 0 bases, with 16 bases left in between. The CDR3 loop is CASSLRDSSGATNEKLFF. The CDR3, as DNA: TGTGCCAGCAGCTTGCGGGACTCGTCAGGGGCAACTAATGAAAAACTGTTTTTT.

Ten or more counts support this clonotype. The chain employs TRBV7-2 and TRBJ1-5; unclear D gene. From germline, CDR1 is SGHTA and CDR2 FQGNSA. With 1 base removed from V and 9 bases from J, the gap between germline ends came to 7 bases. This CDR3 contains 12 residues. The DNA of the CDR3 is TGTGCCAGCAGCTTAGGGGTACGGCCCCAGCATTTT. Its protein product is CASSLGVRPQHF.

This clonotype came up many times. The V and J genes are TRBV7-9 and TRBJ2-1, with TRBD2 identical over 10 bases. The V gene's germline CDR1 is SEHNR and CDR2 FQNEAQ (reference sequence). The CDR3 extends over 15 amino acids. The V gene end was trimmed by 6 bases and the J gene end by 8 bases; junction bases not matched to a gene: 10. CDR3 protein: CASRLPGLASDEQFF. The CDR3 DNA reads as TGTGCCAGCAGACTACCGGGACTAGCGAGTGATGAGCAGTTCTTC. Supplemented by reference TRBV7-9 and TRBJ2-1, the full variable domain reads DTGVSQNPRHKITKRGQNVTFRCDPISEHNRLYWYRQTLGQGPEFLTYFQNEAQLEKSRLLSDRFSAERPKGSFSTLEIQRTEQGDSAMYLCASRLPGLASDEQFFGPGTRLTVL.

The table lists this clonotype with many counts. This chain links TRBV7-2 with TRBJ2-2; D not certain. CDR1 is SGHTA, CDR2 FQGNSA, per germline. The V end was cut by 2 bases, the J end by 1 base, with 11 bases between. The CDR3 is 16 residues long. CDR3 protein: CASSLRQPMNTGELFF. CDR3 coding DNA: TGTGCCAGCAGCTTAAGGCAGCCCATGAACACCGGGGAGCTGTTTTTT. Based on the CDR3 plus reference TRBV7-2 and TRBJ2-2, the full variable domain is GAGVSQSPSNKVTEKGKDVELRCDPISGHTALYWYRQSLGQGLEFLIYFQGNSAPDKSGLPSDRFSAERTGGSVSTLTIQRTQQEDSAVYLCASSLRQPMNTGELFFGEGSRLTVL.

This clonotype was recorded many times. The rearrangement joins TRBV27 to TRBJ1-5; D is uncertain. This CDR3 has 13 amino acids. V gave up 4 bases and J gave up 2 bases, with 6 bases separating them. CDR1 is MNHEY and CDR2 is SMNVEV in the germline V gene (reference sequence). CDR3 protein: CASSSPGNQPQHF. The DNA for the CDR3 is TGTGCCAGCAGTTCTCCCGGCAATCAGCCCCAGCATTTT.

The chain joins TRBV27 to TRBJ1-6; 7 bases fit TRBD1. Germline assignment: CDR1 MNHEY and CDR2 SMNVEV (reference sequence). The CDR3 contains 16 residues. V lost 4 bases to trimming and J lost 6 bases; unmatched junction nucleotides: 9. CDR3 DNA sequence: TGTGCCAGCAGTTCGACAGGGTTGAGGGGTAATTCACCCCTCCACTTT. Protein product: CASSSTGLRGNSPLHF.

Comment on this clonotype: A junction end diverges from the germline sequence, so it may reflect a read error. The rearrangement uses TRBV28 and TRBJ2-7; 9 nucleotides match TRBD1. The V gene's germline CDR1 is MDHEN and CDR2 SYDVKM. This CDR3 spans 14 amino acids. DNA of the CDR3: TGTGCCAGCAGTGCGGGACAGGGTACCTACAAGCAGTACTTC. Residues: CASSAGQGTYKQYF. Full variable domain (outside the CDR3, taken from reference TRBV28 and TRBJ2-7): DVKVTQSSRYLVKRTGEKVFLECVQDMDHENMFWYRQDPGLGLRLIYFSYDVKMKEKGDIPEGYSVSREKKERFSLILESASTNQTSMYLCASSAGQGTYKQYFGPGTRLTVT.

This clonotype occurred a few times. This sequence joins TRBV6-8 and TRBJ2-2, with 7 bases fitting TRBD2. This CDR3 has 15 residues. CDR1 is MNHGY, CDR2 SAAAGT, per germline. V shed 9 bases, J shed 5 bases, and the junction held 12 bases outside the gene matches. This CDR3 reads CARKQGGSGTGELFF. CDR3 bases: TGTGCCAGGAAGCAGGGCGGGAGTGGGACCGGGGAGCTGTTTTTT.

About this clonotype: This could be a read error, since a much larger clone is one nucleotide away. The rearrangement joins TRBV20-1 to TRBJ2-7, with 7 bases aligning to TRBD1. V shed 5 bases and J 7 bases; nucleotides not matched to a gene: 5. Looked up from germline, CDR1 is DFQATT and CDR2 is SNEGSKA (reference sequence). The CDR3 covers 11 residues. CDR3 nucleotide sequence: TGCAGTGCTTACAGGGGACATGAGCAGTACTTC. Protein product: CSAYRGHEQYF.

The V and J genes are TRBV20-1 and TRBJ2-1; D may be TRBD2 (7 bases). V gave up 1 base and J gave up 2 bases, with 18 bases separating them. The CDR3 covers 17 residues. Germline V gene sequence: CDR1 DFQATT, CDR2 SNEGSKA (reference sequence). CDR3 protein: CSARGGGRGGTYNEQFF. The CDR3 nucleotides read TGCAGTGCTAGAGGTGGCGGGAGAGGGGGGACCTACAATGAGCAGTTCTTC.

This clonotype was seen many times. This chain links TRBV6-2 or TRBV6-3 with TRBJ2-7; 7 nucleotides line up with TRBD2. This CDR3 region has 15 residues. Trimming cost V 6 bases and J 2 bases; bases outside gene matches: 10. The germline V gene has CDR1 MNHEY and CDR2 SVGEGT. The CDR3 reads CASSPPGAGTYEQYF. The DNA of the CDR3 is TGTGCCAGCAGCCCCCCAGGAGCGGGGACCTACGAGCAGTACTTC.

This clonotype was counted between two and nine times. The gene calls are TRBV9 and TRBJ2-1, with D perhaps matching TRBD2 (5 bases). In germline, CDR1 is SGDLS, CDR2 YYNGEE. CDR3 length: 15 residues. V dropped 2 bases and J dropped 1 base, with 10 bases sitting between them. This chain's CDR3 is CASSVDGGSYNEQFF. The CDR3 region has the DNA TGTGCCAGCAGCGTGGACGGAGGATCCTACAATGAGCAGTTCTTC.

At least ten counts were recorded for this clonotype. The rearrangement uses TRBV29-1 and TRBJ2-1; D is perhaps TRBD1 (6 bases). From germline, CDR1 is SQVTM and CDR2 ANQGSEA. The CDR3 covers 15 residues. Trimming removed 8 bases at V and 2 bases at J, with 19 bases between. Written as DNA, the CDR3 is TGCAGCATCAGAGGGACAACCTACGCCTACAATGAGCAGTTCTTC. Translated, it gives CSIRGTTYAYNEQFF.

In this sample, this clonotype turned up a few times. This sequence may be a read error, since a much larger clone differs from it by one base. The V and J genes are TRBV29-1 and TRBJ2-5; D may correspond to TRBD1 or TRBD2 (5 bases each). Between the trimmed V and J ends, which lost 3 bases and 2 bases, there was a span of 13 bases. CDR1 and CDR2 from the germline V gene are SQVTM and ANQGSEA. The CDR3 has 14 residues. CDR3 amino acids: CSVDGRGDQETQYF. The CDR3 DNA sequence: TGCAGCGTTGATGGACGGGGCGATCAAGAGACCCAGTACTTC. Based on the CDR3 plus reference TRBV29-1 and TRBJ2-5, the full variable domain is SAVISQKPSRDICQRGTSLTIQCQVDSQVTMMFWYRQQPGQSLTLIATANQGSEATYESGFVIDKFPISRPNLTFSTLTVSNMSPEDSSIYLCSVDGRGDQETQYFGPGTRLLVL.